Below are 17 T cell receptor beta chains sequenced from a single sample in a study of T cells in Graves' hyperthyroidism and ophthalmopathy. Using RNA transcripts as the source, TCR beta CDR3 regions were amplified. The study used the HTBI primer set for a first-round RT-PCR of the TCR CDR3. From the multiplex PCR reads, TCRdb called clonotypes with MiXCR, one entry per CDR3 protein. This sample has around 600,000 distinct CDR3 sequences; roughly 15% occur once, and the top ten carry roughly 3%. Sample: blood. All receptors come from a middle-aged woman with Graves' ophthalmopathy.

In this sample, this clonotype turned up a few times. The V gene is TRBV19, the J gene TRBJ2-2; D remains ambiguous. The CDR3 extends over 13 amino acids. The V gene's germline CDR1 is LNHDA and CDR2 SQIVND (reference sequence). V was cut by 1 base and J by 4 bases, with 4 bases left in between. The CDR3 nucleotides are TGTGCCAGTAGTATAGGGGGCACCGGGGAGCTGTTTTTT. Translation gives CASSIGGTGELFF.

The table lists this clonotype with many counts. This chain joins TRBV6-1 and TRBJ1-5; D is uncertain. The CDR3 spans 13 residues. V was pared by 3 bases and J by 5 bases, with 8 bases between. The germline gives CDR1 MNHNS, CDR2 SASEGT. DNA for the CDR3: TGTGCCAGCAGTGAGAGTTGGGATCAGCCCCAGCATTTT. It codes for CASSESWDQPQHF.

In DNA form, the CDR3 reads TGTGCCAGCAGCGGACAGGATTTAGGGGAGCTGTTTTTT. This codes for CASSGQDLGELFF. V gene TRBV2 combines with J gene TRBJ2-2; the match to TRBD1 covers 7 bases. Germline V gives CDR1 SNHLY, CDR2 FYNNEI. J lost 8 bases, V lost 6 bases, and 6 bases had no gene match. The CDR3 is 13 amino acids.

This clonotype was seen ten or more times. The DNA of the CDR3 is TGCAGTGCTAGAGTGATTAGCGGGAGAAGGCAAGAGACCCAGTACTTC. It is translated as CSARVISGRRQETQYF. The chain employs TRBV20-1 and TRBJ2-5; TRBD2 agrees at 9 bases. CDR3 size: 16 residues. Germline V gene sequence: CDR1 DFQATT, CDR2 SNEGSKA (reference sequence). With V trimmed by 1 base and J by 2 bases, 8 bases remained unmatched.

This clonotype was seen a handful of times. In nucleotides, the CDR3 is TGCAGTGCCGGCAGATCTTACGAGCAGTACTTC. This sequence encodes CSAGRSYEQYF. The chain couples TRBV20-1 to TRBJ2-7; no definite D call. The CDR3 spans 11 residues. Trimming pared 6 bases from V and 4 bases from J, leaving 10 bases between. Germline-derived CDR1 and CDR2 are DFQATT and SNEGSKA (reference sequence).

The rearrangement links TRBV7-2 to TRBJ1-2; weak D call: TRBD1 (5 bases). Trimming stripped 2 bases from V and 1 base from J, with 11 bases between. The CDR3 consists of 15 residues. Germline V gene data show CDR1 as SGHTA and CDR2 as FQGNSA. The CDR3 coding sequence is TGTGCCAGCAGCTTATCCCCAGGGATTAACTATGGCTACACCTTC. Its protein product is CASSLSPGINYGYTF.

This clonotype was counted a few times. The CDR3 DNA is TGTGCCAGCAGCGCTAGCGGGGCCAAATACAATGAGCAGTTCTTC. Translated, it gives CASSASGAKYNEQFF. V and J are TRBV9 and TRBJ2-1; TRBD2 matches 9 bases. Trimming took 3 bases from V and 4 from J; bases not matched to a gene: 5. CDR3 length equals 15 residues. Germline V gene lookup returns CDR1 SGDLS and CDR2 YYNGEE.

This clonotype was seen ten or more times. This sequence joins TRBV12-3 or TRBV12-4 and TRBJ2-5; TRBD2 agrees at 9 bases. J was trimmed by 3 bases and V by 6 bases; bases with no gene match: 5. The CDR3 totals 14 residues. The DNA for the CDR3 is TGTGCCAGCAGGCCAATAGCGGGAGAAGAGACCCAGTACTTC. This sequence encodes CASRPIAGEETQYF.

This clonotype was seen ten or more times. The chain joins TRBV7-3 to TRBJ2-5; 8 nucleotides match TRBD2. Germline assignment: CDR1 SGHTA and CDR2 FQGTGA. This CDR3 spans 16 amino acids. Trimming removed 1 base from V and 5 bases from J; junction bases left unmatched: 9. CDR3 nucleotide sequence: TGTGCCAGCAGCTTAAGTAACGGGGGGGCAGGGGAGACCCAGTACTTC. Its protein product is CASSLSNGGAGETQYF.

The chain couples TRBV5-1 to TRBJ1-2; D perhaps matches TRBD1 (6 bases). The CDR3 runs 14 residues. Deletions cut 3 bases from V and 8 bases from J, with 17 bases between. Germline assignment: CDR1 SGHRS and CDR2 YFSETQ. CDR3 sequence (DNA): TGCGCCAGCAGCTGGGTCTCAGGGGCCCCAGGCTACACCTTC. Protein: CASSWVSGAPGYTF.

There are many counts of this clonotype. The chain carries TRBV12-3 or TRBV12-4 and TRBJ2-3; 14 bases fit TRBD2. The CDR3 loop spans 16 amino acids. The trim removed 6 bases at V and 5 bases at J, leaving 7 bases unmatched. The CDR3 here is CASRDGLAGGEDTQYF. As DNA, the CDR3 is TGTGCCAGCAGGGATGGACTAGCGGGAGGTGAAGATACGCAGTATTTT.

This rearrangement joins TRBV20-1 to TRBJ1-5; no clear D. V was clipped by 0 bases and J by 3 bases, with 9 bases between them. Germline-derived CDR1 and CDR2 are DFQATT and SNEGSKA (reference sequence). There are 14 residues in the CDR3. CDR3 amino acids: CSARDTATNQPQHF. CDR3 bases: TGCAGTGCTAGAGACACCGCAACCAATCAGCCCCAGCATTTT.

This clonotype showed up just a few times. The rearrangement links TRBV5-1 to TRBJ2-7, with TRBD2 matching over 8 bases. V shed 0 bases, J shed 6 bases, and the junction held 11 bases outside the gene matches. CDR3 size: 16 residues. Germline lookup yields CDR1 SGHRS and CDR2 YFSETQ. The CDR3 protein is CASSLVAGLGSGEQYF. CDR3 sequence (DNA): TGCGCCAGCAGCTTGGTAGCGGGATTGGGGTCGGGCGAGCAGTACTTC.

At least ten counts were recorded for this clonotype. The genes are TRBV5-1 and TRBJ1-1; 7 nucleotides agree with TRBD1. The germline V gene encodes CDR1 SGHRS and CDR2 YFSETQ. The length of the CDR3 is 14 residues. J lost 6 bases, V lost 5 bases, and 10 bases had no gene match. The CDR3 loop reads CASRSGTVDPEAFF. Written as DNA, the CDR3 is TGCGCCAGCAGATCGGGGACAGTTGATCCTGAAGCTTTCTTT.

As to this clonotype: A much larger clonotype is one base distant, so this may be a read error. This chain connects TRBV3-1 to TRBJ2-3, with D perhaps assigned TRBD1 or TRBD2 (5 bases each). Germline V gene data show CDR1 as LGHDT and CDR2 as YNNKEL (reference sequence). The CDR3 is made up of 14 amino acids. CDR3 loop: CAGSQGAGTDTQYF. The CDR3 DNA reads TGTGCCGGCAGCCAGGGAGCTGGTACAGATACGCAGTATTTT.

This clonotype was picked up a small number of times. The rearrangement joins TRBV10-3 to TRBJ2-1; 15 nucleotides line up with TRBD2. Trimming removed 8 bases from V and 8 bases from J; junction bases left unmatched: 4. The germline CDR1 and CDR2 sequences are ENHRY and SYGVKD. The length of the CDR3 is 14 residues. CDR3 loop: CAIGLAGGRDEQFF. CDR3 coding DNA: TGTGCCATCGGACTAGCGGGAGGGAGGGATGAGCAGTTCTTC.

This clonotype was recorded once. The CDR3 spells CASRDPGQGNYEQYF. CDR3 nucleotide sequence: TGTGCCAGCCGAGACCCGGGACAGGGTAACTACGAGCAGTACTTC. The V call is TRBV18, the J call TRBJ2-7, with 9 bases that match TRBD1. Looked up from germline, CDR1 is KGHSH and CDR2 is LQKENI. V shed 8 bases, J shed 3 bases, and the junction held 11 bases outside the gene matches. CDR3 size: 15 residues.